This entry features one TCR beta chain sequence. The target of this receptor is not known. Per-nucleotide qualities are absent, and no much larger clonotype sits a single base away. The data were obtained in a study of response to subunit inactivated influenza vaccine (dated by TCRdb to between 2018 and 2020). Background for the entire study: To follow how T cells responded to a trivalent subunit inactivated influenza vaccine, the researchers relied on deep quantitative profiling of the T cell receptor repertoire.

Libraries were constructed by RT-PCR. TCRdb lists the instrument as Illumina HiSeq 2500. The raw public data were reprocessed by TCRdb itself: fastp quality trimming at Q25, MiXCR clonotype calling, in-frame beta chains only. Identical CDR3 proteins give one entry, which carries the most common genes and DNA. The sample table shows roughly 700,000 distinct CDR3 sequences, and about 15% are seen once. The biggest ten clones account for approximately 10% of the sample. The investigation overall reported the following: The authors proposed that each seasonal influenza vaccination may bring in only a limited number of new T cells.

Sequenced material: PBMCs from blood, taken approximately 12 days after vaccination. The sequence derives from a man aged 50 to 60 who received an inactivated influenza vaccine. Donor details come from another sample of the same person, matched by shared clones.

The DNA reads TGTGCCAGCAGCTTGCCGGGCAGCCCCTACCAAGAGACCCAGTACTTC. It specifies CASSLPGSPYQETQYF. The V gene is TRBV5-6 and the J gene is TRBJ2-5; too little of a D gene remains to name it. The cysteine opens and the phenylalanine closes a CDR3 of 16 amino acids. The sequence is cut down to CDR3 DNA, 48 bases in frame from base 1. Deletion took 1 base off V and 0 bases off J, with a span of 13 bases between the germline ends. CDR1 and CDR2 are read off the germline V gene as SGHDT and YYEEEE.